The next 4 T cell receptor beta chains were all read from a single sample in a study of blood T cell repertoires in COVID-19. Here immunoSEQ multiplex PCR was the method, and the copy in TCRdb shows in-frame clones only, minus some. Of around 300,000 clones detected, 80% to 90% appear once; the ten largest clones hold under 2.5%. Source material: PBMCs or T cells enriched from blood (not recorded which). The receptors come from a woman younger than 35 who had recovered from COVID-19.

The chain uses TRBV5-1 and TRBJ2-5; 9 bases agree with TRBD2. The length of the CDR3 is 13 residues. Germline V CDR1 and CDR2: SGHRS, YFSETQ. V gave up 6 bases and J gave up 2 bases; unmatched junction bases: 2. In DNA, the CDR3 is TGCGCCAGCAATCTAGCGGGGCAAGAGACCCAGTACTTC. As protein: CASNLAGQETQYF.

The chain employs TRBV10-2 and TRBJ2-5; 8 bases map to TRBD1. Trimming took 11 bases from V and 1 from J; bases not matched to a gene: 15. Germline CDR1 WSHSY, CDR2 SAAADI. This CDR3 comprises 16 residues. CDR3 bases: TGCGCCGGTGGGGGTCAGGGGGCGAACCTCCAAGAGACCCAGTACTTC. Translating gives CAGGGQGANLQETQYF.

The chain is built from TRBV5-5 and TRBJ1-1; the match to TRBD1 covers 10 bases. Trimming took 4 bases from V and 2 from J; bases not matched to a gene: 5. The germline CDR1 and CDR2 sequences are SGHKS and YYEKEE (reference sequence). This CDR3 comprises 15 residues. For the CDR3, the DNA is TGTGCCAGCAGCGGTAGACAGGGGGCCAACACTGAAGCTTTCTTT. Translating gives CASSGRQGANTEAFF. The full variable domain, with the rest looked up from reference TRBV5-5 and TRBJ1-1, is DAGVTQSPTHLIKTRGQQVTLRCSPISGHKSVSWYQQVLGQGPQFIFQYYEKEERGRGNFPDRFSARQFPNYSSELNVNALLLGDSALYLCASSGRQGANTEAFFGQGTRLTVV.

The rearrangement joins TRBV4-1 to TRBJ1-6; D gene unclear. Trimming removed 0 bases at V and 4 bases at J, with 4 bases between. Germline V lookup: CDR1 MGHRA, CDR2 YSYEKL. The CDR3 sequence is 14 residues long. In DNA, the CDR3 is TGCGCCAGCAGCCAAGACCCGTATAATTCACCCCTCCACTTT. It is translated as CASSQDPYNSPLHF.